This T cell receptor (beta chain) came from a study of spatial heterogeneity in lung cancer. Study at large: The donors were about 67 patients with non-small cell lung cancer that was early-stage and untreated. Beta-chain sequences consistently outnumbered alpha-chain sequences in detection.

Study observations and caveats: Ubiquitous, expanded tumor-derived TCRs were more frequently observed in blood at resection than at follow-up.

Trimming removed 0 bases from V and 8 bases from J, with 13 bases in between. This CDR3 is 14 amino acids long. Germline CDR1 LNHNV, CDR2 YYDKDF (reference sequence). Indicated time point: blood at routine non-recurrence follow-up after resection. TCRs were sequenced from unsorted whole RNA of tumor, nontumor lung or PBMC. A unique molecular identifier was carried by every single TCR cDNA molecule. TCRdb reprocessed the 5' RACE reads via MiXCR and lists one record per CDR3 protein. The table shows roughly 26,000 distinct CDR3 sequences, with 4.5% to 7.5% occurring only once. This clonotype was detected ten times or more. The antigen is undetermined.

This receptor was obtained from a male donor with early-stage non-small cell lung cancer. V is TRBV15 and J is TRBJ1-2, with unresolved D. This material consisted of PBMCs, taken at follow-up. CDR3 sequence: CATSRDPSGKGYTF. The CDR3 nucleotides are TGTGCCACCAGCAGAGATCCGTCGGGAAAAGGCTACACCTTC. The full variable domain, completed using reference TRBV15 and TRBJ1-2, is DAMVIQNPRYQVTQFGKPVTLSCSQTLNHNVMYWYQQKSSQAPKLLFHYYDKDFNNEADTPDNFQSRRPNTSFCFLDIRSPGLGDTAMYLCATSRDPSGKGYTFGSGTRLTVV.